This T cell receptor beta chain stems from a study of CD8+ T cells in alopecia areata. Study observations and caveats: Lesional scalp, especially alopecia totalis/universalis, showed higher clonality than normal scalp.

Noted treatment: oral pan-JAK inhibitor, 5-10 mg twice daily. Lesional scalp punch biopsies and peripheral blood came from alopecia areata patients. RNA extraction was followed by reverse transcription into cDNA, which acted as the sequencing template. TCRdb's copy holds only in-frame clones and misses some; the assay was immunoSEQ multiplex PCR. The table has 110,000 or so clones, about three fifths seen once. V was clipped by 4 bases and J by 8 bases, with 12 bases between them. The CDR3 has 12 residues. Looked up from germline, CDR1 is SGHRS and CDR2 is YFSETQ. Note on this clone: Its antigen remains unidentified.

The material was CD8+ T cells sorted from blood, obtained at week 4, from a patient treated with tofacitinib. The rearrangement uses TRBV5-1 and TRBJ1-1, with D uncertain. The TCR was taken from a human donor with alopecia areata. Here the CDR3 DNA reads TGCGCCAGCAGCACCGGGAACGGCGAAGCTTTCTTT. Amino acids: CASSTGNGEAFF.